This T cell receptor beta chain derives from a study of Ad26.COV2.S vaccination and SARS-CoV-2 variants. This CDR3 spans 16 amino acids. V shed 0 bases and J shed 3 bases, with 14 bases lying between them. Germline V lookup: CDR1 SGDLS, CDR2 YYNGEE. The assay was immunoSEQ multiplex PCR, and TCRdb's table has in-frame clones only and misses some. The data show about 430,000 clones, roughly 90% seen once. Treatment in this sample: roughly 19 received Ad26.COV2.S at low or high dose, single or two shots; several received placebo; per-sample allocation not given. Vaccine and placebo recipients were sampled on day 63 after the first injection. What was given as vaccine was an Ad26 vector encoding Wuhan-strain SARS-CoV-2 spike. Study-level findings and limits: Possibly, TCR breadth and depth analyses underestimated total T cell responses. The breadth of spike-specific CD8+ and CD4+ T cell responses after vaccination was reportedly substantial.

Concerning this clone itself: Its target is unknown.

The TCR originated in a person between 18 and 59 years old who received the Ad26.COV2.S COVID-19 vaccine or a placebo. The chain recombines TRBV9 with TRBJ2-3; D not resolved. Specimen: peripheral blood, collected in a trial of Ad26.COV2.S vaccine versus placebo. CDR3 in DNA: TGTGCCAGCAGCGTAGATACCGGATGGAGAACAGATACGCAGTATTTT. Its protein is CASSVDTGWRTDTQYF.